The TCR beta chain described here comes from a study of regulatory T cells in long-lasting Graves disease. Germline assignment: CDR1 SEHNR and CDR2 FQNEAQ (reference sequence). V was shortened by 2 bases and J by 7 bases, with 9 bases between the two germline ends. The CDR3 runs to 13 residues. Building of the TCR beta libraries involved iRepertoire HTBI primers and Arm-PCR of CDR3 regions. TCRdb reprocessed the multiplex PCR reads with MiXCR, giving one entry per CDR3 protein. The data hold about 400,000 distinct CDR3 sequences, with over 12% observed a single time. Time point given: newly diagnosed GD, antithyroid drugs for less than 3 months. Generation of the TCR library employed RNA extracted from PBMCs. This sample also belongs to another study, concerning T cells in Graves' hyperthyroidism and ophthalmopathy.

This TCR derives from a woman aged 40 to 50 with Graves disease. The sample was peripheral blood mononuclear cells (PBMCs), taken at new diagnosis, from a patient treated with antithyroid drugs. The chain joins TRBV7-9 to TRBJ1-5; TRBD1 might be the D (6 bases). This chain's CDR3 is CASSLPGAQPQHF. Here the CDR3 DNA reads TGTGCCAGCAGCTTACCAGGGGCCCAGCCCCAGCATTTT. The complete variable domain, with remaining parts taken from reference TRBV7-9 and TRBJ1-5, reads DTGVSQNPRHKITKRGQNVTFRCDPISEHNRLYWYRQTLGQGPEFLTYFQNEAQLEKSRLLSDRFSAERPKGSFSTLEIQRTEQGDSAMYLCASSLPGAQPQHFGDGTRLSIL.